This T cell receptor beta chain was obtained from a study of blood T cell repertoires in COVID-19. Clinical histories supplied by participants themselves formed the basis of cohort assignment. Germline CDR1 reads SQVTM; CDR2 reads ANQGSEA. V was pared by 5 bases and J by 4 bases, with 29 bases between. CDR3 length: 19 residues. Assay used: immunoSEQ multiplex PCR; TCRdb lists only in-frame clones, some missing. The sample records 150,000 to 200,000 clones, 89% being singletons. V is TRBV29-1 and J is TRBJ2-2; perhaps TRBD2 as D (6 bases). The receptor was derived from a woman aged 40-49 years with acute COVID-19. Input material: PBMCs or T cells enriched from blood (not recorded which). The CDR3 region has the DNA TGCAGCGTTCATCCTGGGGCGTTACGGGGGATGCAGACCACCGGGGAGCTGTTTTTT. It encodes CSVHPGALRGMQTTGELFF.